The clone carrying this T cell receptor (beta chain) appeared a few times. Its target is not known. The CDR3 loop spans 13 amino acids. V was cut by 4 bases and J by 0 bases, with 4 bases left in between. Germline CDR1 reads ENHRY; CDR2 reads SYGVKD. Newly diagnosed hyperthyroidism patients aged 18 to 65 years had disease lasting under 2 months. Diagnoses were made from clinical symptoms, serum measures (thyroxine and TRAb), thyroid ultrasound and orbital computed tomography. This record belongs to a study of T cells in Graves' hyperthyroidism and ophthalmopathy. Study-level points and caveats: Ophthalmopathy cases were set apart from stable hyperthyroidism by a 13 V-J model.

What was amplified from RNA transcripts were TCR beta CDR3 regions. When the TCR CDR3 underwent first-round RT-PCR, the HTBI primer set was used. TCRdb reprocessed the multiplex PCR reads with MiXCR, giving one entry per CDR3 protein. The profile shows approximately 590,000 distinct CDR3 sequences, roughly 50% of them singletons. V usage is TRBV10-3 and J usage is TRBJ1-3; D ambiguous. Material for sequencing was peripheral blood or thyroid tissue (not recorded which). This TCR was recovered from a woman aged 18-29 years with Graves' hyperthyroidism. The CDR3 region is CAISGVSGNTIYF. Here the CDR3 DNA reads TGTGCCATCAGTGGGGTCTCTGGAAACACCATATATTTT.